These 30 T cell receptor beta chains were sequenced from one sample in a study of blood T cell repertoires in COVID-19. Only in-frame clones appear in the TCRdb table, and some are missing; sequencing was by immunoSEQ multiplex PCR. The repertoire holds approximately 78,000 clones, with more than 85% as singletons. Material: peripheral blood. The receptors derive from a man between 50 and 59 years old with COVID-19, enrolled during active disease.

V is TRBV2 and J is TRBJ1-2, with TRBD1 identical over 7 bases. The CDR3 is 13 amino acids. The germline gives CDR1 SNHLY, CDR2 FYNNEI. V dropped 5 bases and J dropped 4; count of bases not matched to a gene: 4. The CDR3 loop is CASSKGATYGYTF. The CDR3 DNA reads TGTGCCAGCAGTAAGGGGGCCACCTATGGCTACACCTTC.

The CDR3 coding sequence is TGTGCCTGGAGGCCCCCGAGCTCTAACTATGGCTACACCTTC. Amino acids: CAWRPPSSNYGYTF. The chain uses TRBV30 and TRBJ1-2; no clear D gene. V was clipped by 3 bases and J by 0 bases, with 11 bases between them. The CDR3 runs 14 residues. Germline V gene lookup returns CDR1 GTSNPN and CDR2 SVGIG (reference sequence).

The V and J genes are TRBV6-1 and TRBJ2-3; D is unclear. Germline V gene sequence: CDR1 MNHNS, CDR2 SASEGT. The ends were cut back, 1 base at V and 0 bases at J, with 8 bases in the middle. This CDR3 region has 15 residues. The CDR3 DNA is TGTGCCAGCAGTGAAGGGTTGGCCAGCACAGATACGCAGTATTTT. Translation: CASSEGLASTDTQYF.

V usage is TRBV7-2 and J usage is TRBJ2-2; TRBD1 matches 7 bases. CDR1 and CDR2 (germline): SGHTA, FQGNSA. V lost 5 bases and J lost 1; bases outside the gene matches: 4. The CDR3 runs 15 residues. The CDR3: CASSQDRMNTGELFF. The CDR3 DNA reads TGTGCCAGCAGCCAGGACAGGATGAACACCGGGGAGCTGTTTTTT. The full variable domain, with the rest looked up from reference TRBV7-2 and TRBJ2-2, is GAGVSQSPSNKVTEKGKDVELRCDPISGHTALYWYRQSLGQGLEFLIYFQGNSAPDKSGLPSDRFSAERTGGSVSTLTIQRTQQEDSAVYLCASSQDRMNTGELFFGEGSRLTVL.

The chain carries TRBV9 and TRBJ2-1; D uncertain. The CDR3 contains 12 residues. Trimming stripped 0 bases from V and 6 bases from J, with 4 bases between. The germline V gene encodes CDR1 SGDLS and CDR2 YYNGEE. The DNA for the CDR3 is TGTGCCAGCAGCGTAGACGGCAATGAGCAGTTCTTC. This encodes CASSVDGNEQFF.

This clone was seen only a few times. The same CDR3 can be traced to other DNA sequences in this sample. J is TRBJ2-2 and V is TRBV9, with D possibly being TRBD1 (6 bases). Germline V lookup: CDR1 SGDLS, CDR2 YYNGEE. The V end lost 0 bases, the J end lost 5 bases, and 8 bases lay between the germline ends. CDR3 length: 14 residues. CDR3 in DNA: TGTGCCAGCAGCGTAGGAGGGGGTACCGGGGAGCTGTTTTTT. Encoded protein: CASSVGGGTGELFF.

In its sample, this clone was seen a few times. The J gene is TRBJ2-7, the V gene TRBV7-8; no reliable D call. Trimming removed 7 bases at V and 7 bases at J, with 14 bases between. CDR3 size: 12 residues. The germline V gene encodes CDR1 SGHVS and CDR2 FQNEAQ. The CDR3 region is CASTPVAGEQYF. CDR3 bases: TGTGCCAGCACCCCCGTAGCCGGTGAGCAGTACTTC. The full variable domain, rest sourced from reference TRBV7-8 and TRBJ2-7, is GAGVSQSPRYKVAKRGQDVALRCDPISGHVSLFWYQQALGQGPEFLTYFQNEAQLDKSGLPSDRFFAERPEGSVSTLKIQRTQQEDSAVYLCASTPVAGEQYFGPGTRLTVT.

The chain employs TRBV20-1 and TRBJ1-2; D is perhaps TRBD1 (5 bases). Germline loops: CDR1 DFQATT, CDR2 SNEGSKA (reference sequence). Trimming cost V 7 bases and J 8 bases, with 14 bases left between them. The CDR3 sequence is 11 residues long. The DNA for the CDR3 is TGCAGTGTCGGGGGGGGAAAAGGCTACACCTTC. Translated, it gives CSVGGGKGYTF.

This clone was seen a single time. This sequence joins TRBV9 and TRBJ2-5; D may be TRBD2 (5 bases). This CDR3 comprises 15 residues. In germline, CDR1 is SGDLS, CDR2 YYNGEE. V lost 0 bases to trimming and J lost 1 base, with 10 bases between them. The DNA of the CDR3 is TGTGCCAGCAGCGTAGAGCCCGGGGTCCAAGAGACCCAGTACTTC. Amino acids: CASSVEPGVQETQYF.

The V and J genes are TRBV27 and TRBJ2-7; maybe TRBD2 (6 bases). Germline assignment: CDR1 MNHEY and CDR2 SMNVEV (reference sequence). Deletions cut 5 bases from V and 2 bases from J, with 13 bases between. CDR3 length: 14 residues. DNA for the CDR3: TGTGCCAGCAGTCCAAAGCGGGCCCCCTACGAGCAGTACTTC. Protein: CASSPKRAPYEQYF.

The chain couples TRBV6-5 to TRBJ1-1, with D possibly TRBD1 on 6 matching bases. Between the trimmed V and J ends, which lost 8 bases and 6 bases, there was a span of 16 bases. CDR3 length equals 13 residues. Germline V lookup: CDR1 MNHEY, CDR2 SVGAGI. This chain's CDR3 is CASSAETGAEAFF. DNA for the CDR3: TGTGCCAGCTCGGCAGAGACAGGAGCTGAAGCTTTCTTT.

The rearrangement joins TRBV29-1 to TRBJ2-1; the D is unclear. The CDR3 has 14 amino acids. The V gene lost 3 bases and the J gene lost 0 bases, with 9 bases spanning the gap. Per germline, CDR1 SQVTM and CDR2 ANQGSEA. The CDR3 region is CSVDTALSYNEQFF. CDR3 in DNA: TGCAGCGTTGATACTGCACTCTCCTACAATGAGCAGTTCTTC.

A single count supports this clone. The genes are TRBV30 and TRBJ1-5, with D tentatively TRBD1 (6 bases). V lost 3 bases to trimming and J lost 2 bases, with 8 bases between them. Germline loops: CDR1 GTSNPN, CDR2 SVGIG (reference sequence). The CDR3 spans 13 residues. CDR3 region: CAWRGGGNQPQHF. The DNA of the CDR3 is TGTGCCTGGAGAGGGGGGGGCAATCAGCCCCAGCATTTT. The full variable domain, with the rest looked up from reference TRBV30 and TRBJ1-5, is SQTIHQWPATLVQPVGSPLSLECTVEGTSNPNLYWYRQAAGRGLQLLFYSVGIGQISSEVPQNLSASRPQDRQFILSSKKLLLSDSGFYLCAWRGGGNQPQHFGDGTRLSIL.

V gene TRBV5-1 combines with J gene TRBJ2-2, with 7 bases matching TRBD1. Germline CDR1 SGHRS, CDR2 YFSETQ. The CDR3 contains 13 residues. J lost 7 bases, V lost 5 bases, and 5 bases had no gene match. The CDR3 region is CASRGQSIGELFF. CDR3 in DNA: TGCGCCAGCAGGGGACAGTCGATCGGGGAGCTGTTTTTT. The variable domain in full, completed from reference TRBV5-1 and TRBJ2-2, reads KAGVTQTPRYLIKTRGQQVTLSCSPISGHRSVSWYQQTPGQGLQFLFEYFSETQRNKGNFPGRFSGRQFSNSRSEMNVSTLELGDSALYLCASRGQSIGELFFGEGSRLTVL.

The V call is TRBV2, the J call TRBJ2-1; 7 nucleotides line up with TRBD1. J was trimmed by 3 bases and V by 5 bases; bases with no gene match: 4. Germline V gives CDR1 SNHLY, CDR2 FYNNEI. The CDR3 runs 14 residues. CDR3 DNA sequence: TGTGCCAGCAGTTTCCGGGACAGCTACAATGAGCAGTTCTTC. Translating gives CASSFRDSYNEQFF. Combining the CDR3 with reference TRBV2 and TRBJ2-1 gives the whole variable domain EPEVTQTPSHQVTQMGQEVILRCVPISNHLYFYWYRQILGQKVEFLVSFYNNEISEKSEIFDDQFSVERPDGSNFTLKIRSTKLEDSAMYFCASSFRDSYNEQFFGPGTRLTVL.

The chain combines TRBV6-5 with TRBJ1-2; D may be TRBD1 (5 bases). V lost 0 bases to trimming and J lost 4 bases, with 6 bases between them. Germline V lookup: CDR1 MNHEY, CDR2 SVGAGI. The CDR3 totals 13 residues. Here the CDR3 DNA reads TGTGCCAGCAGTTACTCCAGGGTCTATGGCTACACCTTC. Its protein is CASSYSRVYGYTF.

The V call is TRBV5-1, the J call TRBJ2-1; D ambiguous. The germline V and J ends were trimmed by 1 base and 4 bases, with 9 bases remaining between them. CDR3 length: 14 amino acids. Germline lookup yields CDR1 SGHRS and CDR2 YFSETQ. The CDR3 loop reads CASSLTVAYNEQFF. CDR3 nucleotide sequence: TGCGCCAGCAGCTTGACAGTGGCTTACAATGAGCAGTTCTTC.

The chain employs TRBV7-6 and TRBJ2-5; 7 bases are shared with TRBD2. There are 15 residues in the CDR3. CDR1 is SGHVS, CDR2 FNYEAQ, per germline. The junction had 5 bases not matched to a gene; V was cut back by 0 bases and J by 4 bases. The CDR3 region has the DNA TGTGCCAGCAGCTTAGCTATACCGGGAGGAGAGACCCAGTACTTC. It translates to CASSLAIPGGETQYF.

This chain links TRBV18 with TRBJ1-2, with D possibly being TRBD1 (6 bases). V was trimmed by 6 bases and J by 8 bases, leaving 16 bases between them. CDR1 is KGHSH and CDR2 is LQKENI in the germline V gene. The CDR3 is 13 amino acids. As DNA, the CDR3 is TGTGCCAGCTCGGCGAACAGGGAAGGAGGCTACACCTTC. It yields the protein CASSANREGGYTF.

The chain combines TRBV6-2 or TRBV6-3 with TRBJ2-7; D gene unclear. CDR3 length: 14 amino acids. The germline V gene encodes CDR1 MNHEY and CDR2 SVGEGT. The V end lost 2 bases, the J end lost 1 base, and 9 bases lay between the germline ends. The CDR3 loop is CASSYGPVSYEQYF. In DNA, the CDR3 is TGTGCCAGCAGTTACGGGCCTGTATCCTACGAGCAGTACTTC.

V gene TRBV9 combines with J gene TRBJ1-2; maybe TRBD1 (6 bases). Germline V gene data show CDR1 as SGDLS and CDR2 as YYNGEE. The CDR3 sequence is 14 residues long. Trimming took off 6 bases at V and 4 bases at J, with 16 bases between the two ends. The CDR3 DNA is TGTGCCAGCACCCCTTCACAGGGTGTCTATGGCTACACCTTC. As protein: CASTPSQGVYGYTF.

The rearrangement uses TRBV15 and TRBJ2-3; 7 bases are a match to TRBD1. The CDR3 is 14 amino acids. The trim removed 4 bases at V and 5 bases at J, leaving 6 bases unmatched. Germline CDR1 is LNHNV and CDR2 is YYDKDF (reference sequence). The CDR3 region has the DNA TGTGCCACCAGCACGAGACAGGGTGGAGATACGCAGTATTTT. As protein: CATSTRQGGDTQYF.

The rearrangement uses TRBV25-1 and TRBJ2-2; the D gene is possibly TRBD2 (7 bases). CDR3 length: 16 amino acids. Germline lookup yields CDR1 MGHDK and CDR2 SYGVNS. V lost 1 base and J 6 bases, leaving 15 bases between the germline ends. CDR3 nucleotide sequence: TGTGCCAGCAGTGAATTTCGGGGGGCGCGAGCCGGGGAGCTGTTTTTT. Protein: CASSEFRGARAGELFF.

V and J are TRBV28 and TRBJ1-2, with D perhaps TRBD1 (5 bases). Germline V gene lookup returns CDR1 MDHEN and CDR2 SYDVKM. V was pared by 4 bases and J by 1 base, with 7 bases between. This CDR3 region has 13 residues. The CDR3 coding sequence is TGTGCCAGCAGTTCGACAGATAACTATGGCTACACCTTC. Translated: CASSSTDNYGYTF.

Only one count was recorded for this clone. This rearrangement joins TRBV18 to TRBJ2-1; D may be TRBD2 (5 bases). Germline V gene lookup returns CDR1 KGHSH and CDR2 LQKENI. With 1 base removed from V and 2 bases from J, the gap between germline ends came to 6 bases. The CDR3 has 14 residues. The CDR3 spells CASSPLGTYNEQFF. In DNA form, the CDR3 reads TGTGCCAGCTCACCACTCGGGACCTACAATGAGCAGTTCTTC.

V gene TRBV21-1 combines with J gene TRBJ2-7; TRBD1 is taken as the D call from the table, unchecked against the DNA. TRBV21-1 is a pseudogene segment. There are 18 residues in the CDR3. CDR3 amino acids: CASSKVPGQGARKGEQYV. Here the CDR3 DNA reads TGTGCCAGCAGCAAAGTGCCGGGACAGGGGGCAAGGAAGGGCGAGCAGTACGTC.

The V gene is TRBV6-5, the J gene TRBJ1-1, with TRBD1 as a possible D gene (6 bases). This CDR3 is 15 amino acids long. Trimming removed 5 bases at V and 0 bases at J, with 13 bases between. Germline V lookup: CDR1 MNHEY, CDR2 SVGAGI. The CDR3 nucleotides are TGTGCCAGCAGTACTAACAGGGAGATGAACACTGAAGCTTTCTTT. Translation gives CASSTNREMNTEAFF.

The chain couples TRBV15 to TRBJ2-3; 11 bases match TRBD1. After removal of 3 bases from V and 7 bases from J, the junction contained 6 bases not matched to a gene. There are 15 residues in the CDR3. The germline V gene encodes CDR1 LNHNV and CDR2 YYDKDF (reference sequence). Here the CDR3 DNA reads TGTGCCACCAGCAGCGGGACAGGGGGAGGGAATACGCAGTATTTT. Protein product: CATSSGTGGGNTQYF. Variable domain in full (rest from reference TRBV15 and TRBJ2-3): DAMVIQNPRYQVTQFGKPVTLSCSQTLNHNVMYWYQQKSSQAPKLLFHYYDKDFNNEADTPDNFQSRRPNTSFCFLDIRSPGLGDTAMYLCATSSGTGGGNTQYFGPGTRLTVL.

The rearrangement joins TRBV5-4 to TRBJ2-3, with D possibly TRBD2 on 6 matching bases. The CDR3 has 15 residues. V was clipped by 4 bases and J by 5 bases, with 17 bases between them. In germline, CDR1 is SGHNT, CDR2 YYREEE (reference sequence). DNA for the CDR3: TGTGCCAGCAGCCAGCTCGGAGGGCAGGGAGATACGCAGTATTTT. Encoded protein: CASSQLGGQGDTQYF.

J is TRBJ2-5 and V is TRBV7-9; possibly TRBD2 for D (6 bases). The ends were cut back, 1 base at V and 3 bases at J, with 21 bases in the middle. CDR1 and CDR2 (germline): SEHNR, FQNEAQ (reference sequence). This CDR3 is 18 amino acids long. The CDR3 protein is CASSLGWGGARWKETQYF. Written as DNA, the CDR3 is TGTGCCAGCAGCTTAGGGTGGGGAGGCGCCCGGTGGAAAGAGACCCAGTACTTC.